Listed here are 29 T cell receptor beta chains from one sample, sequenced in a study of PD-L1 blockade in urothelial cancer. Repertoires were generated with immunoSEQ multiplex PCR, while TCRdb's copy carries only in-frame clones and drops some. The sample contains about 88,000 clones, 90% to 95% of which appear only once. Specimen: PBMCs, collected around atezolizumab (anti-PD-L1) treatment. Every receptor here comes from a man aged 60-69 years with urothelial cancer.

This clone was picked up one time. The CDR3 nucleotides are TGCGCCAGCAGACCCGGGGGGAGCAGGAACACTGAAGCTTTCTTT. Protein sequence: CASRPGGSRNTEAFF. This chain joins TRBV5-1 and TRBJ1-1, with a possible D match to TRBD1 (5 bases). CDR1 is SGHRS, CDR2 YFSETQ, per germline. V was cut by 5 bases and J by 1 base, with 15 bases left in between. The CDR3 spans 15 residues.

V usage is TRBV19 and J usage is TRBJ2-1; D is undetermined. The germline gives CDR1 LNHDA, CDR2 SQIVND (reference sequence). Trimming removed 4 bases at V and 3 bases at J, with 13 bases between. The CDR3 totals 15 residues. The CDR3, as DNA: TGTGCCAGTAGTAAAGCTAGGCTCTACTACAATGAGCAGTTCTTC. Translation: CASSKARLYYNEQFF. Drawing the rest from reference TRBV19 and TRBJ2-1, the complete variable domain is DGGITQSPKYLFRKEGQNVTLSCEQNLNHDAMYWYRQDPGQGLRLIYYSQIVNDFQKGDIAEGYSVSREKKESFPLTVTSAQKNPTAFYLCASSKARLYYNEQFFGPGTRLTVL.

The sample holds one count of this clone. The chain recombines TRBV29-1 with TRBJ2-7; TRBD1 aligns across 9 bases. J was trimmed by 3 bases and V by 6 bases; bases with no gene match: 6. CDR3 size: 13 residues. Germline lookup yields CDR1 SQVTM and CDR2 ANQGSEA. CDR3 region: CSVSLGQGYEQYF. The DNA for the CDR3 is TGCAGCGTCTCCCTGGGACAGGGCTACGAGCAGTACTTC.

This chain joins TRBV11-1 and TRBJ2-1; TRBD2 matches at 11 bases. V shed 3 bases and J 4 bases; nucleotides not matched to a gene: 5. Germline loops: CDR1 SGHAT, CDR2 FQDESV (reference sequence). This CDR3 spans 16 amino acids. The CDR3 region is CASSFLAGGGYNEQFF. The DNA for the CDR3 is TGTGCCAGCAGCTTTTTAGCGGGGGGGGGATACAATGAGCAGTTCTTC.

The J gene is TRBJ2-1, the V gene TRBV11-2; 7 positions match TRBD2. CDR1 is SGHAT, CDR2 FQNNGV, per germline. The trim removed 5 bases at V and 2 bases at J, leaving 0 bases unmatched. CDR3 length equals 13 residues. Written as DNA, the CDR3 is TGTGCCAGCAGCGCGGGAGCCTACAATGAGCAGTTCTTC. Translating it yields CASSAGAYNEQFF.

The rearrangement joins TRBV28 to TRBJ2-1; D unresolved. V was clipped by 6 bases and J by 5 bases, with 11 bases between them. This CDR3 contains 13 residues. CDR1 is MDHEN and CDR2 is SYDVKM in the germline V gene. The CDR3 loop reads CASRLPPNNEQFF. The CDR3 DNA is TGTGCCAGCAGACTACCCCCCAACAATGAGCAGTTCTTC.

The genes are TRBV11-2 and TRBJ2-1; TRBD2 matches 9 bases. There are 14 residues in the CDR3. Unmatched junction bases numbered 9, after V lost 2 bases and J lost 13 bases. Germline CDR1 SGHAT, CDR2 FQNNGV. This CDR3 reads CASSLPLLAGVQFF. CDR3 nucleotide sequence: TGTGCCAGCAGCTTACCTTTACTAGCGGGCGTTCAGTTCTTC.

This clone was recorded only once. The chain uses TRBV10-2 and TRBJ2-5; D unclear. The germline V gene has CDR1 WSHSY and CDR2 SAAADI. CDR3 length equals 14 residues. V gave up 3 bases and J gave up 2 bases, with 10 bases separating them. CDR3 in DNA: TGCGCCAGCAGTGATCGGTCAAATCAAGAGACCCAGTACTTC. Translated: CASSDRSNQETQYF.

This sequence joins TRBV6-1 and TRBJ2-7, with D possibly matching TRBD1 (6 bases). The CDR3 totals 12 residues. The ends were cut back, 2 bases at V and 6 bases at J, with 8 bases in the middle. CDR1 is MNHNS and CDR2 is SASEGT in the germline V gene. CDR3 sequence reads: CASSETGLEQYF. In DNA, the CDR3 is TGTGCCAGCAGTGAAACAGGGCTCGAGCAGTACTTC.

This clone was detected only once. V and J are TRBV7-8 and TRBJ2-7; 12 bases are a match to TRBD2. V gave up 2 bases and J gave up 5 bases; unmatched junction bases: 19. CDR1 is SGHVS, CDR2 FQNEAQ, per germline. The CDR3 is made up of 20 amino acids. CDR3 sequence reads: CASSLLGWEGKTSGSHEQYF. The CDR3 DNA sequence: TGTGCCAGCAGCTTATTAGGTTGGGAGGGAAAGACTAGCGGGAGCCACGAGCAGTACTTC.

J is TRBJ2-5 and V is TRBV11-2; 10 positions match TRBD2. Trimming at V came to 2 bases and at J to 13 bases, leaving 13 bases not matched to a gene. In germline, CDR1 is SGHAT, CDR2 FQNNGV. There are 15 residues in the CDR3. CDR3 loop: CASSLIAGGQIRMYF. In nucleotides, the CDR3 is TGTGCCAGCAGCTTAATAGCGGGGGGACAAATACGGATGTACTTC.

The CDR3 reads CASSPGVVEAFF. DNA for the CDR3: TGTGCCAGCTCACCCGGTGTCGTGGAAGCTTTCTTT. The chain couples TRBV18 to TRBJ1-1; D remains unclear. The CDR3 runs to 12 residues. Germline lookup yields CDR1 KGHSH and CDR2 LQKENI. The V end lost 3 bases, the J end lost 8 bases, and 10 bases lay between the germline ends. Variable domain in full (rest from reference TRBV18 and TRBJ1-1): NAGVMQNPRHLVRRRGQEARLRCSPMKGHSHVYWYRQLPEEGLKFMVYLQKENIIDESGMPKERFSAEFPKEGPSILRIQQVVRGDSAAYFCASSPGVVEAFFGQGTRLTVV.

V is TRBV5-6 and J is TRBJ2-5, with TRBD2 matching over 9 bases. This CDR3 has 14 amino acids. CDR1 SGHDT and CDR2 YYEEEE come from the germline V gene. V was clipped by 3 bases and J by 5 bases; unmatched bases: 5. The DNA of the CDR3 is TGTGCCAGCAGCTCGGGACTAGCAAAGGAGACCCAGTACTTC. It yields the protein CASSSGLAKETQYF.

The gene calls are TRBV4-2 and TRBJ2-1; the D gene is possibly TRBD1 (5 bases). Between the trimmed V and J ends, which lost 2 bases and 6 bases, there was a span of 11 bases. Germline assignment: CDR1 LGHNA and CDR2 YNFKEQ. The length of the CDR3 is 14 residues. The CDR3: CASSQNPGSNEQFF. The CDR3 DNA sequence: TGTGCCAGCAGCCAAAACCCAGGGTCCAATGAGCAGTTCTTC.

J is TRBJ2-1 and V is TRBV4-3; tentatively, D is TRBD1 (6 bases). The germline V gene has CDR1 LGHNA and CDR2 YSLEER. The CDR3 contains 13 residues. Deletions cut 0 bases from V and 9 bases from J, with 9 bases between. The CDR3: CASSQDHRVEQFF. As DNA, the CDR3 is TGCGCCAGCAGCCAAGACCACAGGGTTGAGCAGTTCTTC.

In DNA, the CDR3 is TGTGCCACCAGCAGAGGTACTAGCGGGGGGGCCTACGAGCAGTTCTTC. Translation gives CATSRGTSGGAYEQFF. The chain employs TRBV15 and TRBJ2-1; TRBD2 aligns across 13 bases. Germline lookup yields CDR1 LNHNV and CDR2 YYDKDF (reference sequence). V trimming: 1 base; J trimming: 10 bases; junction bases outside the gene matches: 7. CDR3 length equals 16 residues.

The rearrangement joins TRBV21-1 to TRBJ1-5; the table assigns TRBD1, which was not confirmed against the DNA. TRBV21-1 is assigned pseudogene status. The CDR3 has 18 amino acids. CDR3 in amino acids: CASSGDRVWISSNQPQHF. The CDR3 DNA reads TGTGCCAGCAGCGGCGACAGGGTCTGGATAAGTAGCAATCAGCCCCAGCATTTT.

The chain employs TRBV28 and TRBJ1-1; 9 bases agree with TRBD1. V gave up 6 bases and J gave up 8 bases; unmatched junction bases: 7. The CDR3 loop spans 13 amino acids. The V gene's germline CDR1 is MDHEN and CDR2 SYDVKM. The CDR3 region is CASSAPGTGEAFF. The CDR3 DNA reads as TGTGCCAGCAGCGCTCCCGGGACAGGGGAAGCTTTCTTT. Full variable domain (remainder filled in from reference TRBV28 and TRBJ1-1): DVKVTQSSRYLVKRTGEKVFLECVQDMDHENMFWYRQDPGLGLRLIYFSYDVKMKEKGDIPEGYSVSREKKERFSLILESASTNQTSMYLCASSAPGTGEAFFGQGTRLTVV.

This chain joins TRBV5-8 and TRBJ2-7; D possibly corresponds to TRBD1 (6 bases). The length of the CDR3 is 13 residues. Trimming took 4 bases from V and 6 from J, leaving 14 bases between them. Germline CDR1 is SGHTS and CDR2 is YDEGEE. CDR3: CASSIHRAAEQYF. CDR3 coding DNA: TGTGCCAGCAGCATACACAGGGCGGCCGAGCAGTACTTC. Together with reference TRBV5-8 and TRBJ2-7, the CDR3 gives the full variable domain: EAGVTQSPTHLIKTRGQQATLRCSPISGHTSVYWYQQALGLGLQFLLWYDEGEERNRGNFPPRFSGRQFPNYSSELNVNALELEDSALYLCASSIHRAAEQYFGPGTRLTVT.

The genes are TRBV19 and TRBJ1-1, with a weak D call TRBD1 (5 bases). Germline CDR1 reads LNHDA; CDR2 reads SQIVND (reference sequence). CDR3 length equals 14 residues. V lost 5 bases and J lost 5, with 15 bases in between. The CDR3 region has the DNA TGTGCCAGTAGTTTCGGGCAGGGAGGGACTGAAGCTTTCTTT. Translation gives CASSFGQGGTEAFF.

The J gene is TRBJ2-7, the V gene TRBV27; TRBD2 aligns across 8 bases. This CDR3 is built from 17 residues. Germline V gene sequence: CDR1 MNHEY, CDR2 SMNVEV (reference sequence). Losses at the gene ends were 2 bases for V and 1 base for J; bases not matched to a gene: 10. The CDR3 bases are TGTGCCAGCAGTTTAGGGGGTGGACTAGCCCGATCCTACGAGCAGTACTTC. Its translation: CASSLGGGLARSYEQYF.

The chain carries TRBV5-1 and TRBJ2-1; tentative D call: TRBD1 (6 bases). The V end lost 5 bases, the J end lost 4 bases, and 22 bases lay between the germline ends. The CDR3 is made up of 17 amino acids. Germline lookup yields CDR1 SGHRS and CDR2 YFSETQ. This CDR3 is CASSPGHTGIDYNEQFF. Written as DNA, the CDR3 is TGCGCCAGCAGTCCCGGCCACACAGGGATAGATTACAATGAGCAGTTCTTC.

J is TRBJ1-4 and V is TRBV19, with 9 bases matching TRBD1. The CDR3 is 14 amino acids. V lost 7 bases and J lost 8; bases outside the gene matches: 8. Germline V lookup: CDR1 LNHDA, CDR2 SQIVND (reference sequence). The CDR3 DNA is TGTGCCAGTAACCCGGGACAGGGTGGCGAAAAACTGTTTTTT. This codes for CASNPGQGGEKLFF.

J is TRBJ1-4 and V is TRBV19, with D perhaps TRBD1 (5 bases). Germline values: CDR1 LNHDA, CDR2 SQIVND (reference sequence). This CDR3 comprises 15 residues. Deletions cut 3 bases from V and 5 bases from J, with 13 bases between. The CDR3 here is CASSIMLGGNEKLFF. The CDR3 DNA reads as TGTGCCAGTAGTATTATGTTGGGGGGAAATGAAAAACTGTTTTTT.

The J gene is TRBJ1-2, the V gene TRBV19; TRBD1 agrees at 10 bases. The CDR3 is 15 residues long. Germline assignment: CDR1 LNHDA and CDR2 SQIVND (reference sequence). With V trimmed by 3 bases and J by 4 bases, 5 bases remained unmatched. CDR3 residues: CASSILGQGSYGYTF. The CDR3 DNA is TGTGCCAGTAGTATTCTGGGACAGGGGAGCTATGGCTACACCTTC. Looking up the rest from reference TRBV19 and TRBJ1-2 gives the full variable domain: DGGITQSPKYLFRKEGQNVTLSCEQNLNHDAMYWYRQDPGQGLRLIYYSQIVNDFQKGDIAEGYSVSREKKESFPLTVTSAQKNPTAFYLCASSILGQGSYGYTFGSGTRLTVV.

The DNA of the CDR3 is TGTGCCAGCAGTGAAGCGGTACTACAGGGGGCCGAGACCCAGTACTTC. This sequence encodes CASSEAVLQGAETQYF. The gene calls are TRBV6-1 and TRBJ2-5; 9 bases match TRBD1. The ends lost 0 bases at V and 5 bases at J; junction bases unmatched: 7. The CDR3 contains 16 residues. The germline CDR1 and CDR2 sequences are MNHNS and SASEGT.

CDR3 loop: CASSRDRGNQPQHF. CDR3 coding DNA: TGTGCCAGCAGTCGGGACAGGGGAAATCAGCCCCAGCATTTT. This chain connects TRBV7-9 to TRBJ1-5, with 10 positions matching TRBD1. V dropped 6 bases and J dropped 4; count of bases not matched to a gene: 3. This CDR3 contains 14 residues. Germline CDR1 and CDR2: SEHNR and FQNEAQ (reference sequence).

Only one count was recorded for this clone. The chain couples TRBV4-2 to TRBJ2-7, with TRBD2 matching 12 bases. This CDR3 spans 16 amino acids. V was clipped by 4 bases and J by 4 bases; unmatched bases: 8. Germline V gives CDR1 LGHNA, CDR2 YNFKEQ. CDR3 in amino acids: CASSPLTTSGRYEQYF. Written as DNA, the CDR3 is TGTGCCAGCAGCCCCCTAACGACTAGCGGGAGATACGAGCAGTACTTC.

This clone turned up a few times. The V call is TRBV19, the J call TRBJ2-3; TRBD2 agrees at 9 bases. Germline-derived CDR1 and CDR2 are LNHDA and SQIVND (reference sequence). This CDR3 is 14 amino acids long. The V segment lost 7 bases and the J segment 4 bases; nucleotides outside the gene matches: 6. CDR3 sequence: CASTPAGGADTQYF. In nucleotides, the CDR3 is TGTGCCAGTACCCCAGCGGGAGGAGCAGATACGCAGTATTTT.